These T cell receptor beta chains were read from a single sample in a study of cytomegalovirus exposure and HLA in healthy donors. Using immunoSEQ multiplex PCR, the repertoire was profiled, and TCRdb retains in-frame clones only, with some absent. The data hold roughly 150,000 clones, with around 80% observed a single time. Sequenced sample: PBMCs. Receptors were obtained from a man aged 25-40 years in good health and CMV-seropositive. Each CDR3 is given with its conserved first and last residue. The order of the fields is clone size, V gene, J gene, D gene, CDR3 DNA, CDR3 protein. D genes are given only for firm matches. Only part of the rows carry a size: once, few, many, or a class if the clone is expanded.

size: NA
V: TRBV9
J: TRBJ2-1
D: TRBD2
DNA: TGTGCCAGCAGCTCCACCGGGGGGGCCTACAATGAGCAGTTCTTC
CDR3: CASSSTGGAYNEQFF

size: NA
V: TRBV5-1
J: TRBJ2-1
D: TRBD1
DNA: TGCGCCAGCAGCTACTGGACAGGGGGCTCCTACAATGAGCAGTTCTTC
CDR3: CASSYWTGGSYNEQFF

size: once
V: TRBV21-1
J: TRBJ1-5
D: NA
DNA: TGTGCCAGACGTCGATCCCCGAGGTTGTCCCAGCATTTT
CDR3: CARRRSPRLSQHF

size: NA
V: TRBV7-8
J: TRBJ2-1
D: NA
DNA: TGTGCCAGCAGCACCCAGGGAACGGGACTGAAGCAGTTCTTC
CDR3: CASSTQGTGLKQFF

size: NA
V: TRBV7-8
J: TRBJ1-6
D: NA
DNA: TGTGCCAGCAGCTTAACGAACAGGGCCATGAATTCACCCCTCCACTTT
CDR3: CASSLTNRAMNSPLHF

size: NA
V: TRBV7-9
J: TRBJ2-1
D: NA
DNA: TGTGCCAGCAGCAACTTCGGGTCCTACAATGAGCAGTTCTTC
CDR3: CASSNFGSYNEQFF

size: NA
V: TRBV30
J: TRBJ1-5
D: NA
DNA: TGTGCCTGGAGTGAGAGTAGCAATCAGCCCCAGCATTTT
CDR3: CAWSESSNQPQHF

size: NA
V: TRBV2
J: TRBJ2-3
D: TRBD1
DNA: TGTGCCATTCAACAGGGGCAGAGCACAGATACGCAGTATTTT
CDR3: CAIQQGQSTDTQYF

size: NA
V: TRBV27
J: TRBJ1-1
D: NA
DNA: TGTGCCAGCAGCGACAGGAACACTGAAGCTTTCTTT
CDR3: CASSDRNTEAFF

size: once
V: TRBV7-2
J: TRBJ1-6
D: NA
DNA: TGTGCCAGCAGCGTACAGGGTATGGTTAATTCACCCCTCCACTTT
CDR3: CASSVQGMVNSPLHF

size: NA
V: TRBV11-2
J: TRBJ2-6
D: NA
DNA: TGTGCCAGCAGATCCGGACGCCGCTCTGGGGCCAACGGCCTGACTTTC
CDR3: CASRSGRRSGANGLTF

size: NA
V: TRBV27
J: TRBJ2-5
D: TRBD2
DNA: TGTGCCAGCAGTTCCCTTTGGGGAGGGTATGAGACCCAGTACTTC
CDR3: CASSSLWGGYETQYF

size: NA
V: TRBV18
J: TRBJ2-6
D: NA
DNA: TGTGCCAGCTCACCAATATCCGGAGGTGGGGCCAACGTCCTGACTTTC
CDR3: CASSPISGGGANVLTF

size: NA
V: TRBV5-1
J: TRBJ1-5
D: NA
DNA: TGCGCCAGCAGCTTGGGGACAGAGGAGCAGCCCCAACATTTT
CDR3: CASSLGTEEQPQHF

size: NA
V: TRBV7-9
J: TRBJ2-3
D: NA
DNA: TGTGCCAGCAGCTCTAAGCACCGGGGTCACTTCCCGGATACGCAGTATTTT
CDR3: CASSSKHRGHFPDTQYF

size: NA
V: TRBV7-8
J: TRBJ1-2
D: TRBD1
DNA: TGTGCCAGCAGCTTAGAAACAGGGGGAGATGGCTATGGCTACACCTTC
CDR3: CASSLETGGDGYGYTF

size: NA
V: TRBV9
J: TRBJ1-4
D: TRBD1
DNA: TGTGCCAGCAGCCCGGGACAGGGGGCGAACGAAAAACTGTTTTTT
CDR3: CASSPGQGANEKLFF

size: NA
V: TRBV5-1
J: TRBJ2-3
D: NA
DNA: TGCGCCAGCAGCTTGGGGTCGGGCACAGATACGCAGTATTTT
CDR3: CASSLGSGTDTQYF

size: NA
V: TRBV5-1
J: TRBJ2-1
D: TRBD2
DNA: TGCGCCAGCAGCCTGGGACTAGCGGGGGATTACTCCTACAATGAGCAGTTCTTC
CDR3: CASSLGLAGDYSYNEQFF

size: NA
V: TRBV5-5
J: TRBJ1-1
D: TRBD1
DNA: TGTGCCAGCAGCTGGGGACAGGCGAGAACTGAAGCTTTCTTT
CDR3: CASSWGQARTEAFF

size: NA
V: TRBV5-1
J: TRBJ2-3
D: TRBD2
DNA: TGCGCCAGCAGCGCATCCGGGACTAGCGGGAAGAGTCCAGATACGCAGTATTTT
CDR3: CASSASGTSGKSPDTQYF

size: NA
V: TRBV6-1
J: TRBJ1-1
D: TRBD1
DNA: TGTGCCAGCAGCGATATCACAGGGGGCTCGGTCGAAGCTTTCTTT
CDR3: CASSDITGGSVEAFF

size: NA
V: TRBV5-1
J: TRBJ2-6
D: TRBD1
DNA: TGCGCCAGCAGCTTGGAACAGGGGGGTGGGGCCAACGTCCTGACTTTC
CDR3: CASSLEQGGGANVLTF

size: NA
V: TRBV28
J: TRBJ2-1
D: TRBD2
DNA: TGTGCCAGCAGCAGGACTAGCGGGAGCGTTTACAATGAGCAGTTCTTC
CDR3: CASSRTSGSVYNEQFF

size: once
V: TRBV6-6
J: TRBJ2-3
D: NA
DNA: TGTGCCAGCAGTTACGGGCAGCACACAGATACGCAGTATTTT
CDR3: CASSYGQHTDTQYF

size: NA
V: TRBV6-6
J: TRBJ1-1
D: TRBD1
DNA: TGTGCCAGCAGTTTACAGGGGGCGGGGGACACTGAAGCTTTCTTT
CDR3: CASSLQGAGDTEAFF

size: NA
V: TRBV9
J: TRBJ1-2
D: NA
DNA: TGTGCCAGCAGCCCTAGGGAGGAATTTAATGGCTACACCTTC
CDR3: CASSPREEFNGYTF

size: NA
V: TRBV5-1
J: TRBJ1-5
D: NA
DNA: TGCGCCAGCAGCTTGGGCGGGGGGATGCAGCCCCAGCATTTT
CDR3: CASSLGGGMQPQHF

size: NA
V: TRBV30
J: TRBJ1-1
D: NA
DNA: TGTGCCGGGACCTTATCCAGTAACACTGAAGCTTTCTTT
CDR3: CAGTLSSNTEAFF

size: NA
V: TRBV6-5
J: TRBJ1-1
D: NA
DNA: TGTGCCAGCAGCCTACAGGGACTAGGGACTGAAGCTTTCTTT
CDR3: CASSLQGLGTEAFF

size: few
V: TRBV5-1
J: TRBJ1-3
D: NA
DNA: TGCGCCAGCAGCATGACCGGGAGCTCTGGAAACACCATATATTTT
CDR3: CASSMTGSSGNTIYF

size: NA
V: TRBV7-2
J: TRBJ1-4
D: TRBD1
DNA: TGTGCCAGCAGCCTCCGCCGGGACAGAACTCAACAAAAACTGTTTTTT
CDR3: CASSLRRDRTQQKLFF

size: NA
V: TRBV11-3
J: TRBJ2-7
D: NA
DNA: TGTGCCAGCAGCTTAGGGGCGGGTGTCGAGCAGTACTTC
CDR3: CASSLGAGVEQYF

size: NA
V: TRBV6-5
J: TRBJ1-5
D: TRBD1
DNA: TGTGCCAGCAAACCGACAGGGGATCAGCCCCAGCATTTT
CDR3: CASKPTGDQPQHF

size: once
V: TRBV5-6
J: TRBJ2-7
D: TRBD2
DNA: TGTGCCAGCAGCGCAGGACTAGCACCCTACGAGCAGTACTTC
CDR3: CASSAGLAPYEQYF

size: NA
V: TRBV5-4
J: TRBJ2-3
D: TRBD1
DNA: TGTGCCAGCAGCTTGGCCGGAGGACAGGGGGCGAGGGATACGCAGTATTTT
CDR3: CASSLAGGQGARDTQYF

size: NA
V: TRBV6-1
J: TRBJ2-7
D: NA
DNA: TGTGCCAGCAGCCCGGGACATAACTACGAGCAGTACTTC
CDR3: CASSPGHNYEQYF

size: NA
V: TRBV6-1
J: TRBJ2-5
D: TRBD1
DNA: TGTGCCAGCAGGGAGGACAGGTCAGTGGTGGAGACCCAGTACTTC
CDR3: CASREDRSVVETQYF

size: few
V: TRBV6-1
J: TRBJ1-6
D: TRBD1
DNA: TGTGCCAGTCGGACAGGGCTCTCACCCCTCCACTTT
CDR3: CASRTGLSPLHF

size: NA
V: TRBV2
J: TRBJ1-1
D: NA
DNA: TGTGCCAGCAGTGTTCAGTTGAACACTGAAGCTTTCTTT
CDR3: CASSVQLNTEAFF

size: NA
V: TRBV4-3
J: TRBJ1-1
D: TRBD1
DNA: TGCGCCAGCAGCCAAGTAAAGACAGGGGCGGTTGAAGCTTTCTTT
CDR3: CASSQVKTGAVEAFF

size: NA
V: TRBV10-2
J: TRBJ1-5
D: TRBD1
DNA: TGCGCCAGCAGAGACGACGCCGGGACAGTTCGTGGGCCCCAGCATTTT
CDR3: CASRDDAGTVRGPQHF

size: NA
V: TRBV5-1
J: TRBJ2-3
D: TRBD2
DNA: TGCGCCAGCAGCTTGACTCCGGGAGGGCCCACAGATACGCAGTATTTT
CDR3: CASSLTPGGPTDTQYF

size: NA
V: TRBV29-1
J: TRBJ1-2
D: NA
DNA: TGCAGCGTAACAGGGATTGGAAGTGGCTACACCTTC
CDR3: CSVTGIGSGYTF

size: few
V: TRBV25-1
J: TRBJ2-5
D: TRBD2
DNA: TGTGCCAGCAGTGGACTAGCGGGAGGTAGGGAGACCCAGTACTTC
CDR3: CASSGLAGGRETQYF

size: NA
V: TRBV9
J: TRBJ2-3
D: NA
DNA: TGTGCCAGCAGCGTAGCCGGCGGGTTCGGCACAGATACGCAGTATTTT
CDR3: CASSVAGGFGTDTQYF